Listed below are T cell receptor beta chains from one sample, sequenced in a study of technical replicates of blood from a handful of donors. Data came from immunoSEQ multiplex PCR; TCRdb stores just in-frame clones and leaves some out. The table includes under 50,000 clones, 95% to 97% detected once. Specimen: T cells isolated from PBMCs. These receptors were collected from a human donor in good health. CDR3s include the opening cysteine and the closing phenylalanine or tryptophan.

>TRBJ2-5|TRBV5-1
CASSFFLSGGTQYF
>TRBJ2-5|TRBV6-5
CASSNTGTQETQYF
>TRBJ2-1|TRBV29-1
CSVEDLTYNEQFF
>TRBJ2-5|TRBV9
CASSVQAKGETQYF
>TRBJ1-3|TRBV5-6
CASSLVRSYSGNTIYF
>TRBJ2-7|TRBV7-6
CASSLGEGRSSYEQYF
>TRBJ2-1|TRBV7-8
CASSSPQGQLLRDTSSYNEQFF
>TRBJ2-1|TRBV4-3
CASSPRLAGNEQFF
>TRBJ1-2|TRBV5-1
CASTRDRGDYGYTF
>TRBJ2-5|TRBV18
CASSPYYSSSQETQYF
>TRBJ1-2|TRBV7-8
CASSLGEWAYGYTF
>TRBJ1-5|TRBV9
CASSRGQVEPQHF
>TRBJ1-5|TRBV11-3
CASSSTGGSQHF
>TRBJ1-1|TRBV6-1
CASAPVRENTEAFF
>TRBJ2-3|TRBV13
CASSSGLAGVFSHTQYF
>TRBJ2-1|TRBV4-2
CASSQRTSGSGNEQFF
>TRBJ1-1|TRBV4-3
CASSQLAGARAFF
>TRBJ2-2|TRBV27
CASRTGAGELFF
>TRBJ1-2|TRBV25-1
CASSEWGDLYGYTF
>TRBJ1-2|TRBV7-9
CASSLGTGPYGYTF
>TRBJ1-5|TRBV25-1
CASSEYQGSQPQHF
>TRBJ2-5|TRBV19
CASTDYRDREETQYF
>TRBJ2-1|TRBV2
CASSEFASGNVYYNEQFF
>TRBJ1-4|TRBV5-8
CASSAGTGVVNEKLFF
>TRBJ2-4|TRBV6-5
CASSYSGGDQYF
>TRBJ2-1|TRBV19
CASSIGSEQFF
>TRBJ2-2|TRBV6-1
CASSEGLTVNTGELFF
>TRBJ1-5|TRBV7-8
CASSLMGQIHSNQPQHF
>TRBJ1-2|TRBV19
CASNSQGDYGYTF
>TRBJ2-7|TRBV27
CASSWGLGEQYF
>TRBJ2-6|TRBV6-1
CASSEATTGILAGGSSGANVLTF
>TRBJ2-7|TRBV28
CASSPPTGGNLYEQYF
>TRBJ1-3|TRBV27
CASRGLVGNTIYF
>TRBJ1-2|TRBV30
CAWSGRGAGYTF
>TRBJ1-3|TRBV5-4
CASSLARDSAGNTIYF
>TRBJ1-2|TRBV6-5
CASSSWTGGVLGGYTF
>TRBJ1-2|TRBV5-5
CASSFDIYGYTF
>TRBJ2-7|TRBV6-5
CASSRLSGEPYEQYF
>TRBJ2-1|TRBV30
CAWVIGREGEQFF
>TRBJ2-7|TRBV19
CASSRGQVGYEQYF
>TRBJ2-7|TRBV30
CAWTLSWEGHYEQYF
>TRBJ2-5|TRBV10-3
CAISESTAQGWQTQYF
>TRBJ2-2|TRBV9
CASSVGWGAAGGQAGELFF
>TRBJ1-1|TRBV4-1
CASSQVGVSDTEAFF
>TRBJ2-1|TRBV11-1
CASSPGNEQFF
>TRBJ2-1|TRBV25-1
CASSPVTGIEQFF
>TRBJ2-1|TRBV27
CATQGLGTYNEQFF
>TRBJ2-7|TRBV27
CASSIGNAYEQYF
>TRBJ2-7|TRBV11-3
CASSLAPSVNLYEQYF
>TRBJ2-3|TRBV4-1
CASSQLDRDDNTQYF
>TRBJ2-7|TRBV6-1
CASSEAVGRGYEQYF